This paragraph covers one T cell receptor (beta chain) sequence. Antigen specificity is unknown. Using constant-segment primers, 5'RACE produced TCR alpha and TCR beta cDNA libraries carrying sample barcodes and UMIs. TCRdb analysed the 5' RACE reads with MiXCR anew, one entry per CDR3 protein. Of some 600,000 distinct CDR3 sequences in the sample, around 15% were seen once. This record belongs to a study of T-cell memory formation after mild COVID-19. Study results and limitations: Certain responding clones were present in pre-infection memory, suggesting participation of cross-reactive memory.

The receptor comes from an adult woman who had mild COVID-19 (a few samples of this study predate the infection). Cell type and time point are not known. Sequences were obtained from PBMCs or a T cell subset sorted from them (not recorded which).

The CDR3 DNA sequence: TGTGCCACCCAGGTTGATCAGCCCCAGCATTTT. It translates to CATQVDQPQHF. The chain links TRBV6-1 to TRBJ1-5; D gene ambiguous. Germline assignment: CDR1 MNHNS and CDR2 SASEGT. This CDR3 has 11 amino acids. V lost 10 bases and J lost 5, with 9 bases in between.